A selection of T cell receptor beta chains follows, all from one sample in a study of cytomegalovirus exposure and HLA in healthy donors. Produced via immunoSEQ multiplex PCR; TCRdb's table is partial and in-frame only. The data show 50,000 to 70,000 clones, 80% seen once. Sequenced: PBMCs. All receptors derive from a woman aged 35 to 49 in good health and CMV-seronegative. Each CDR3 is given with its conserved first and last residue. Each record gives: D gene, clone size, V gene, J gene, CDR3 DNA, CDR3 protein. D genes are given only for firm matches. Clone size appears in some rows only: once, few, many, or a class for an expanded clone.

-,-,TRBV7-3,TRBJ2-1,TGTGCCAGCAGCTTAGGGCCCTACAATGAGCAGTTCTTC,CASSLGPYNEQFF
TRBD2,-,TRBV7-3,TRBJ2-5,TGTGCCAGCAGCTTAAGTGGCCTTGGGGCGGGAGTCCCAGAGACCCAGTACTTC,CASSLSGLGAGVPETQYF
TRBD1,-,TRBV7-9,TRBJ2-2,TGTGCCAGCAGCTTAAGACAGGGGAGCGCCGGGGAGCTGTTTTTT,CASSLRQGSAGELFF
TRBD1,few,TRBV6-5,TRBJ2-2,TGTGCCAGCAGTTACGATGCCAGGGGGCGCACCGGGGAGCTGTTTTTT,CASSYDARGRTGELFF
-,-,TRBV6-6,TRBJ2-3,TGTGCCAGCAGTACCCCCGGGACAGATACGCAGTATTTT,CASSTPGTDTQYF
TRBD2,-,TRBV5-1,TRBJ2-5,TGCGCCAGCAGCTTGGATGGGGGAGGGCTCCAAGAGACCCAGTACTTC,CASSLDGGGLQETQYF
TRBD1,-,TRBV6-5,TRBJ1-2,TGTGCCAGCGCGAGACAGGGGTGGGGCTACACCTTC,CASARQGWGYTF
-,-,TRBV28,TRBJ1-5,TGTGCCAGCACTCCCGGGGGGGCAGTTGCATATCAGCCCCAGCATTTT,CASTPGGAVAYQPQHF
-,-,TRBV7-8,TRBJ1-4,TGTGCCAGCAGCCGACTAAGCGGGAGGCCCGGAGAAAAACTGTTTTTT,CASSRLSGRPGEKLFF
TRBD1,-,TRBV9,TRBJ1-1,TGTGCCAGCAGCCCACCCCGGACAGGGAATCCGAACACTGAAGCTTTCTTT,CASSPPRTGNPNTEAFF